This T cell receptor beta chain was identified in a study of regulatory T cells in long-lasting Graves disease. As to time point: persistent/refractory GD, antithyroid drugs over 5 years with positive TRAb. Making the TCR library involved RNA that had been extracted from PBMCs. Trimming removed 7 bases from V and 1 base from J, with 13 bases in between. Per the germline V gene, CDR1 is MNHNS and CDR2 is SASEGT. The CDR3 extends over 14 amino acids. For TCR beta, libraries came from iRepertoire HTBI primers and Arm-PCR of CDR3 regions. TCRdb called the multiplex PCR reads again in MiXCR, with one record for every CDR3 protein. The data show a few hundred thousand distinct CDR3 sequences, around a quarter seen once.

The source of this sequence is a female donor with Graves disease. The input for sequencing was peripheral blood mononuclear cells (PBMCs), taken when the disease was refractory, from a patient treated with antithyroid drugs. The chain combines TRBV6-1 with TRBJ1-1; D gene ambiguous. CDR3 DNA sequence: TGTGCCAGCAACCCGACGGGCCCGAACACTGAAGCTTTCTTT. It translates to CASNPTGPNTEAFF.